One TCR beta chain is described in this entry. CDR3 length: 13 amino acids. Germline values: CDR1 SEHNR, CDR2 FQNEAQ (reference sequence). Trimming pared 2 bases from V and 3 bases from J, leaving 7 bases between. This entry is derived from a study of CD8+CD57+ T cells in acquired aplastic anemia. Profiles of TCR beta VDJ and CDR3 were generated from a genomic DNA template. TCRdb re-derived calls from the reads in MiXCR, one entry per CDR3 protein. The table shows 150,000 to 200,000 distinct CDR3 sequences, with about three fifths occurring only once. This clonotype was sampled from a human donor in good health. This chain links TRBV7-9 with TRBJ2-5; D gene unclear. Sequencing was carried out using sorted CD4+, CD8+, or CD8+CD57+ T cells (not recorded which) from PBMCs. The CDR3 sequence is CASSLIAEETQYF. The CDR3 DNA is TGTGCCAGCAGCTTAATCGCAGAAGAGACCCAGTACTTC.